Presented here are 13 T cell receptor beta chains from one specimen sequenced in a study of shared clonotypes between healthy human individuals. TCRdb's table, derived via immunoSEQ multiplex PCR, lists solely in-frame clones and lacks some. The sample includes about 980,000 clones, less than 85% seen only once; the top ten take around 1.4%. What was sequenced was memory CD4+ T cells sorted from blood. Indicated subset: CD45RA-negative fraction. The receptors originated from a man younger than 35 in good health.

The chain couples TRBV6-5 to TRBJ2-5; 10 bases agree with TRBD1. Looked up from germline, CDR1 is MNHEY and CDR2 is SVGAGI. V shed 5 bases and J 2 bases; nucleotides not matched to a gene: 5. The CDR3 has 15 residues. The CDR3 reads CASSRGTGVQETQYF. DNA of the CDR3: TGTGCCAGCAGTAGAGGGACAGGGGTTCAAGAGACCCAGTACTTC.

The V gene is TRBV5-1, the J gene TRBJ1-4, with D possibly being TRBD1 (6 bases). From germline, CDR1 is SGHRS and CDR2 YFSETQ. The CDR3 spans 16 residues. V dropped 0 bases and J dropped 4 bases, with 13 bases sitting between them. The CDR3 region has the DNA TGCGCCAGCAGCTTGGAGGGGGGCTTGGATAATGAAAAACTGTTTTTT. This gives the protein CASSLEGGLDNEKLFF.

The chain has TRBV2 and TRBJ2-4; a possible D gene is TRBD2 (5 bases). The V gene lost 7 bases and the J gene lost 2 bases, with 15 bases spanning the gap. Germline V gene sequence: CDR1 SNHLY, CDR2 FYNNEI. The CDR3 contains 15 residues. CDR3 residues: CASTTSGSTKNIQYF. The CDR3 bases are TGTGCCAGCACCACGAGTGGGAGTACCAAAAACATTCAGTACTTC.

V and J are TRBV19 and TRBJ1-6, with 9 bases that match TRBD1. The length of the CDR3 is 17 residues. The V gene's germline CDR1 is LNHDA and CDR2 SQIVND (reference sequence). The J segment lost 2 bases and the V segment lost 5 bases, leaving 7 bases of the junction unmatched. CDR3 region: CASSVSGTGTYNSPLHF. CDR3 nucleotide sequence: TGTGCCAGTAGTGTATCCGGGACAGGGACCTATAATTCACCCCTCCACTTT. Together with reference TRBV19 and TRBJ1-6, the CDR3 gives the full variable domain: DGGITQSPKYLFRKEGQNVTLSCEQNLNHDAMYWYRQDPGQGLRLIYYSQIVNDFQKGDIAEGYSVSREKKESFPLTVTSAQKNPTAFYLCASSVSGTGTYNSPLHFGNGTRLTVT.

This clone appeared a few times. The genes are TRBV5-8 and TRBJ1-5, with D unclear. Germline-derived CDR1 and CDR2 are SGHTS and YDEGEE. With 4 bases removed from V and 7 bases from J, the gap between germline ends came to 12 bases. This CDR3 has 13 amino acids. CDR3 loop: CASSHTRAQPQHF. DNA for the CDR3: TGTGCCAGCAGCCATACGAGGGCACAGCCCCAGCATTTT.

The chain couples TRBV7-9 to TRBJ1-2; D perhaps matches TRBD1 (5 bases). CDR3 length equals 13 residues. Germline-derived CDR1 and CDR2 are SEHNR and FQNEAQ (reference sequence). The V end lost 1 base, the J end lost 4 bases, and 7 bases lay between the germline ends. CDR3 amino acids: CASSLEQAYGYTF. The CDR3 DNA sequence: TGTGCCAGCAGCTTAGAACAGGCCTATGGCTACACCTTC.

The V call is TRBV9, the J call TRBJ2-7, with no clear D. Germline V gene lookup returns CDR1 SGDLS and CDR2 YYNGEE. The CDR3 runs to 15 residues. V gave up 1 base and J gave up 5 bases, with 16 bases separating them. In DNA form, the CDR3 reads TGTGCCAGCAGCGTAAGAGTCCAGTTTATCCACGAGCAGTACTTC. Translated: CASSVRVQFIHEQYF.

The genes are TRBV11-3 and TRBJ2-1; D assignment may be TRBD1 or TRBD2 (5 bases each). CDR3 size: 14 residues. Germline CDR1 reads SGHNT; CDR2 reads YENEEA. V was clipped by 5 bases and J by 5 bases, with 13 bases between them. CDR3 DNA sequence: TGTGCCAGCAGCCTAAGGGACGGTGACAATGAGCAGTTCTTC. Translated: CASSLRDGDNEQFF.

J is TRBJ2-7 and V is TRBV5-1; possibly TRBD1 for D (6 bases). The CDR3 is 14 residues long. Germline lookup yields CDR1 SGHRS and CDR2 YFSETQ. The V end was cut by 5 bases, the J end by 3 bases, with 15 bases between. In DNA form, the CDR3 reads TGCGCCAGCAGTTCCTCCCAGGGGATCTACGAGCAGTACTTC. Translation gives CASSSSQGIYEQYF.

This clone came up a few times. The chain is built from TRBV7-3 and TRBJ2-2; possibly TRBD2 for D (5 bases). Trimming took off 5 bases at V and 1 base at J, with 14 bases between the two ends. The CDR3 is 16 residues long. Looked up from germline, CDR1 is SGHTA and CDR2 is FQGTGA. The CDR3 protein is CASSKEAGRNTGELFF. CDR3 bases: TGTGCCAGCAGCAAGGAGGCGGGTCGGAACACCGGGGAGCTGTTTTTT. The full variable domain, its missing parts supplied by reference TRBV7-3 and TRBJ2-2, is GAGVSQTPSNKVTEKGKYVELRCDPISGHTALYWYRQSLGQGPEFLIYFQGTGAADDSGLPNDRFFAVRPEGSVSTLKIQRTERGDSAVYLCASSKEAGRNTGELFFGEGSRLTVL.

This clone was seen once. V usage is TRBV6-5 and J usage is TRBJ1-2; D might be TRBD1 (5 bases). The germline CDR1 and CDR2 sequences are MNHEY and SVGAGI. The CDR3 consists of 14 residues. Trimming removed 4 bases from V and 3 bases from J, with 12 bases in between. The CDR3 here is CASSLGGADYGYTF. The CDR3 nucleotides are TGTGCCAGCAGTTTGGGAGGGGCGGACTATGGCTACACCTTC.

The rearrangement joins TRBV5-1 to TRBJ1-4, with D unresolved. The CDR3 has 15 residues. Deletions cut 0 bases from V and 2 bases from J, with 8 bases between. Germline values: CDR1 SGHRS, CDR2 YFSETQ. CDR3 sequence (DNA): TGCGCCAGCAGCTTGGGATCCAGTACTAATGAAAAACTGTTTTTT. This encodes CASSLGSSTNEKLFF.

This chain links TRBV5-1 with TRBJ2-7, with D unclear. The germline V gene encodes CDR1 SGHRS and CDR2 YFSETQ. V dropped 0 bases and J dropped 3 bases, with 7 bases sitting between them. This CDR3 has 13 residues. The CDR3 DNA sequence: TGCGCCAGCAGCTTGGGGATGGACTACGAGCAGTACTTC. It codes for CASSLGMDYEQYF.